The 7 T cell receptor beta chains below were found in one sample sequenced in a study of memory CD4+ T cells and cytomegalovirus serostatus. The protocol was immunoSEQ multiplex PCR, while the TCRdb copy is restricted to in-frame clones and leaves out a portion. There are some 65,000 clones in the sample; around 81% occur only once, and almost 0.55% lies in the top ten. The sort gate was single viable CD3+CD4+CD8-CD45RO+ cells for memory CD4+ T cells. Specimen: memory CD4+ T cells from blood. The receptors derive from an adult in good health and CMV-seronegative. Some clones in this sample may be carry-over from other donors' samples.

The chain couples TRBV5-1 to TRBJ2-1; TRBD2 matches 11 bases. V lost 4 bases to trimming and J lost 7 bases; unmatched junction nucleotides: 7. The CDR3 is 15 amino acids. Germline V lookup: CDR1 SGHRS, CDR2 YFSETQ. The CDR3 sequence is CASSLTSGNWNEQFF. In DNA form, the CDR3 reads TGCGCCAGCAGCCTGACTAGCGGGAATTGGAATGAGCAGTTCTTC.

The V gene is TRBV12-5, the J gene TRBJ1-2; 8 bases are a match to TRBD1. This CDR3 spans 11 amino acids. The germline V gene has CDR1 LGHNT and CDR2 FRNRAP. With 6 bases clipped from V and 11 bases from J, the junction kept 5 bases outside the gene matches. The DNA of the CDR3 is TGTGCTAGTGGGGGACAGGCCCCGTACACCTTC. Translation gives CASGGQAPYTF.

The rearrangement links TRBV5-1 to TRBJ2-3; 9 bases fit TRBD1. Germline CDR1 is SGHRS and CDR2 is YFSETQ. J lost 0 bases, V lost 3 bases, and 20 bases had no gene match. This CDR3 is built from 21 residues. The CDR3 sequence is CASSSLGQGPYYSSSTDTQYF. As DNA, the CDR3 is TGCGCCAGCAGCTCCTTGGGACAGGGCCCTTATTATAGCTCTAGCACAGATACGCAGTATTTT.

This clone appeared a few times. V and J are TRBV19 and TRBJ1-1; D is possibly TRBD1 (6 bases). V was shortened by 5 bases and J by 0 bases, with 10 bases between the two germline ends. The CDR3 runs to 14 residues. The V gene's germline CDR1 is LNHDA and CDR2 SQIVND (reference sequence). CDR3 residues: CASSSAGVNTEAFF. The CDR3 DNA is TGTGCCAGTAGTTCGGCAGGGGTGAACACTGAAGCTTTCTTT.

This clone was counted a few times. The CDR3 here is CASSVAAALNTEAFF. CDR3 DNA: TGTGCCAGCAGCGTAGCTGCAGCTTTGAACACTGAAGCTTTCTTT. The chain is built from TRBV9 and TRBJ1-1; D is unclear. CDR3 length: 15 amino acids. Trimming shortened V by 0 bases and J by 0 bases, and 9 bases separated the two germline ends. From germline, CDR1 is SGDLS and CDR2 YYNGEE.

This clone is a singleton in its sample. The chain joins TRBV7-2 to TRBJ2-1; unclear D gene. Germline loops: CDR1 SGHTA, CDR2 FQGNSA. This CDR3 has 13 amino acids. V was trimmed by 2 bases and J by 2 bases, leaving 4 bases between them. The DNA of the CDR3 is TGTGCCAGCAGCTTAAGCGCCTACAATGAGCAGTTCTTC. Its translation is CASSLSAYNEQFF.

The rearrangement uses TRBV7-3 and TRBJ2-1; TRBD1 aligns across 9 bases. The V segment lost 6 bases and the J segment 0 bases; nucleotides outside the gene matches: 12. Germline CDR1 reads SGHTA; CDR2 reads FQGTGA. The CDR3 runs to 18 residues. In DNA, the CDR3 is TGTGCCAGCAGACCAACAGGGGGCTCACCTAGCTCCTACAATGAGCAGTTCTTC. This gives the protein CASRPTGGSPSSYNEQFF.